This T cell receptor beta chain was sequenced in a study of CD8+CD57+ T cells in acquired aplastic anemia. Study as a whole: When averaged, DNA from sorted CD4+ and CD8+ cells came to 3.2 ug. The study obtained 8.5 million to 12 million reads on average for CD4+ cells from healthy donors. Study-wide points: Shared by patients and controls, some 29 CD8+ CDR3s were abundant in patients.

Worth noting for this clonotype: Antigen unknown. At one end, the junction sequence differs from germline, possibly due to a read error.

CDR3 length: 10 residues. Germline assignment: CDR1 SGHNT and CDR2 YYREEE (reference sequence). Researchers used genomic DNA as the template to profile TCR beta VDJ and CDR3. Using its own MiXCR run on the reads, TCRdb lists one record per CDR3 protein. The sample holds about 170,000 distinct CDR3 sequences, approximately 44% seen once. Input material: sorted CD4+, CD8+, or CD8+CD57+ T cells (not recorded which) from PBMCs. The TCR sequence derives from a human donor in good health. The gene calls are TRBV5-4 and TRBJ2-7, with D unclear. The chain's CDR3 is CASTWTRVHF. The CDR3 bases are TGTGCCAGCACCTGGACCCGGGTCCACTTC.